The 22 T cell receptor beta chains below were found in one sample sequenced in a study of cytomegalovirus exposure and HLA in healthy donors. 13 Jbeta primers and 60 Vbeta primers were used for the PCR. Some clones are missing from TCRdb's copy, which holds only in-frame ones; the method was immunoSEQ multiplex PCR. This sample lists over 75,000 clones; its ten largest clones have 0.58%. The sample taken for sequencing was PBMCs. The receptor set was obtained from a man aged 50-59 years in good health and CMV-seronegative.

The genes are TRBV5-1 and TRBJ2-3, with 9 bases matching TRBD2. The length of the CDR3 is 17 residues. Germline values: CDR1 SGHRS, CDR2 YFSETQ. The trim removed 4 bases at V and 2 bases at J, leaving 11 bases unmatched. CDR3 coding DNA: TGCGCCAGCAGCCGCTCGGGGCGGGGGGGCCCCACAGATACGCAGTATTTT. It specifies CASSRSGRGGPTDTQYF.

The genes are TRBV7-9 and TRBJ2-6; no clear D. Trimming shortened V by 6 bases and J by 0 bases, and 6 bases separated the two germline ends. The CDR3 consists of 14 residues. Per the germline V gene, CDR1 is SEHNR and CDR2 is FQNEAQ (reference sequence). CDR3 coding DNA: TGTGCCAGCAGGCTAGGCTCTGGGGCCAACGTCCTGACTTTC. Amino acids: CASRLGSGANVLTF.

The chain recombines TRBV6-5 with TRBJ2-7; D uncertain. From germline, CDR1 is MNHEY and CDR2 SVGAGI. CDR3 length: 15 amino acids. Trimming took 0 bases from V and 0 from J, leaving 9 bases between them. The CDR3 loop is CASSYSAANSYEQYF. The CDR3 bases are TGTGCCAGCAGTTACTCGGCAGCGAACTCCTACGAGCAGTACTTC.

The V gene is TRBV10-3, the J gene TRBJ2-3, with 7 positions matching TRBD1. The CDR3 is 13 residues long. The V gene's germline CDR1 is ENHRY and CDR2 SYGVKD. The junction had 4 bases not matched to a gene; V was cut back by 6 bases and J by 4 bases. The CDR3 region is CAIRVTGPDTQYF. As DNA, the CDR3 is TGTGCCATCAGGGTGACAGGGCCAGATACGCAGTATTTT.

V gene TRBV7-8 combines with J gene TRBJ1-5; 7 bases are shared with TRBD1. V lost 5 bases, J lost 5 bases, and 15 bases stayed unmatched. Per germline, CDR1 SGHVS and CDR2 FQNEAQ. The CDR3 loop spans 17 amino acids. This CDR3 reads CASSIGTAGGFYQPQHF. The DNA for the CDR3 is TGTGCCAGCAGCATCGGGACAGCTGGGGGGTTTTATCAGCCCCAGCATTTT.

This chain uses TRBV4-2 with TRBJ2-1; TRBD1 agrees at 7 bases. Germline CDR1 LGHNA, CDR2 YNFKEQ. V lost 4 bases and J lost 8; bases outside the gene matches: 11. CDR3 length: 15 amino acids. The CDR3 region is CASSPGQAVLDEQFF. CDR3 nucleotides: TGTGCCAGCAGCCCTGGACAGGCAGTGCTGGATGAGCAGTTCTTC.

The chain links TRBV18 to TRBJ1-5; 7 nucleotides agree with TRBD1. J lost 5 bases, V lost 5 bases, and 6 bases had no gene match. This CDR3 spans 14 amino acids. Germline V lookup: CDR1 KGHSH, CDR2 LQKENI. The CDR3 is CASSERQGHQPQHF. The CDR3 DNA sequence: TGTGCCAGCTCAGAAAGACAGGGCCATCAGCCCCAGCATTTT.

V is TRBV18 and J is TRBJ2-7, with a weak D call TRBD1 (6 bases). Trimming removed 4 bases at V and 2 bases at J, with 15 bases between. In germline, CDR1 is KGHSH, CDR2 LQKENI. The CDR3 has 15 amino acids. The CDR3 here is CASSLTYRAAYEQYF. The CDR3 DNA reads as TGTGCCAGCTCACTTACCTACAGGGCGGCCTACGAGCAGTACTTC.

The chain has TRBV6-5 and TRBJ1-2; D is perhaps TRBD1 (6 bases). Between the trimmed V and J ends, which lost 6 bases and 4 bases, there was a span of 12 bases. The germline V gene encodes CDR1 MNHEY and CDR2 SVGAGI. The CDR3 has 13 residues. The CDR3 loop reads CASRPGQVYGYTF. In DNA form, the CDR3 reads TGTGCCAGCAGACCGGGACAAGTCTATGGCTACACCTTC.

The chain joins TRBV10-3 to TRBJ2-3; 13 positions match TRBD2. V shed 0 bases, J shed 5 bases, and the junction held 11 bases outside the gene matches. The CDR3 contains 19 residues. Germline loops: CDR1 ENHRY, CDR2 SYGVKD. CDR3 DNA: TGTGCCATCAGTGAGTCCTACCTTGCGACTAGCGGGGGGCGAGATACGCAGTATTTT. It yields the protein CAISESYLATSGGRDTQYF.

This chain connects TRBV4-1 to TRBJ2-7, with a weak D call TRBD1 (5 bases). The CDR3 length is 17 residues. From germline, CDR1 is MGHRA and CDR2 YSYEKL. Trimming stripped 2 bases from V and 2 bases from J, with 19 bases between. The CDR3 region is CASSQSTETEKTYEQYF. Written as DNA, the CDR3 is TGCGCCAGCAGCCAATCAACCGAGACAGAAAAAACCTACGAGCAGTACTTC.

With respect to this clone: An end of the junction differs from the germline gene, which may be a read error. The chain has TRBV9 and TRBJ1-2, with 7 bases aligning to TRBD1. Germline-derived CDR1 and CDR2 are SGDLS and YYNGEE. The CDR3 contains 12 residues. The CDR3 reads CASSVFRDSLNF. In nucleotides, the CDR3 is TGTGCCAGCAGCGTATTCCGGGACAGTCTTAACTTC.

The rearrangement uses TRBV7-6 and TRBJ2-3; 10 positions match TRBD2. This CDR3 is built from 17 residues. Losses at the gene ends were 0 bases for V and 2 bases for J; bases not matched to a gene: 5. Germline CDR1 SGHVS, CDR2 FNYEAQ. The CDR3 nucleotides read TGTGCCAGCAGCTTAGCGTCTAGCGGGGGCACCACAGATACGCAGTATTTT. Translated: CASSLASSGGTTDTQYF. The variable domain in full, with the rest retrieved from reference TRBV7-6 and TRBJ2-3, is GAGVSQSPRYKVTKRGQDVALRCDPISGHVSLYWYRQALGQGPEFLTYFNYEAQQDKSGLPNDRFSAERPEGSISTLTIQRTEQRDSAMYRCASSLASSGGTTDTQYFGPGTRLTVL.

The genes are TRBV6-5 and TRBJ1-4; a possible D gene is TRBD1 (6 bases). The CDR3 spans 16 residues. The germline V gene encodes CDR1 MNHEY and CDR2 SVGAGI. V was shortened by 2 bases and J by 8 bases, with 18 bases between the two germline ends. CDR3 region: CASSYTPQGSAEKLFF. CDR3 coding DNA: TGTGCCAGCAGTTACACCCCACAGGGAAGTGCGGAAAAACTGTTTTTT.

This chain connects TRBV19 to TRBJ1-2; 8 bases are a match to TRBD1. The CDR3 runs 17 residues. CDR1 LNHDA and CDR2 SQIVND come from the germline V gene (reference sequence). Losses at the gene ends were 3 bases for V and 8 bases for J; bases not matched to a gene: 17. The CDR3 region has the DNA TGTGCCAGTAGTATGGGCGTAGCGGAGGGCAGGGGGCACGGCTACACCTTC. This sequence encodes CASSMGVAEGRGHGYTF. The complete variable domain, with remaining parts taken from reference TRBV19 and TRBJ1-2, reads DGGITQSPKYLFRKEGQNVTLSCEQNLNHDAMYWYRQDPGQGLRLIYYSQIVNDFQKGDIAEGYSVSREKKESFPLTVTSAQKNPTAFYLCASSMGVAEGRGHGYTFGSGTRLTVV.

The rearrangement links TRBV5-1 to TRBJ2-7, with D hard to call. This CDR3 region has 15 residues. V lost 0 bases, J lost 0 bases, and 10 bases lay in between. Looked up from germline, CDR1 is SGHRS and CDR2 is YFSETQ. The CDR3 loop is CASSLDSLSSYEQYF. The CDR3 nucleotides read TGCGCCAGCAGCTTGGATTCGCTATCCTCCTACGAGCAGTACTTC. The full variable domain, its missing parts supplied by reference TRBV5-1 and TRBJ2-7, is KAGVTQTPRYLIKTRGQQVTLSCSPISGHRSVSWYQQTPGQGLQFLFEYFSETQRNKGNFPGRFSGRQFSNSRSEMNVSTLELGDSALYLCASSLDSLSSYEQYFGPGTRLTVT.

This chain connects TRBV5-1 to TRBJ2-7, with D perhaps matching TRBD1 (6 bases). Trimming shortened V by 4 bases and J by 0 bases, and 11 bases separated the two germline ends. Germline-derived CDR1 and CDR2 are SGHRS and YFSETQ. This CDR3 is built from 14 residues. The CDR3 coding sequence is TGCGCCAGCAGCAAAGGACAGAGCTCCTACGAGCAGTACTTC. This sequence encodes CASSKGQSSYEQYF.

This CDR3 reads CASSLEQLYSGNTIYF. Here the CDR3 DNA reads TGCGCCAGCAGCTTGGAACAGCTTTACTCTGGAAACACCATATATTTT. V gene TRBV5-1 combines with J gene TRBJ1-3; D not certain. CDR3 length: 16 residues. CDR1 SGHRS and CDR2 YFSETQ come from the germline V gene. The V gene lost 0 bases and the J gene lost 0 bases, with 10 bases spanning the gap. Using reference TRBV5-1 and TRBJ1-3 for the parts outside the CDR3, the full variable domain is KAGVTQTPRYLIKTRGQQVTLSCSPISGHRSVSWYQQTPGQGLQFLFEYFSETQRNKGNFPGRFSGRQFSNSRSEMNVSTLELGDSALYLCASSLEQLYSGNTIYFGEGSWLTVV.

The chain joins TRBV6-5 to TRBJ2-1; TRBD2 is a possible D gene (7 bases). Trimming removed 4 bases from V and 12 bases from J, with 16 bases in between. CDR1 and CDR2 from the germline V gene are MNHEY and SVGAGI. The CDR3 runs 13 residues. CDR3 sequence reads: CASSLGGGGRQFF. CDR3 sequence (DNA): TGTGCCAGCAGTTTGGGGGGCGGGGGCCGGCAGTTCTTC.

The chain links TRBV7-9 to TRBJ1-3; 7 bases line up with TRBD1. Germline assignment: CDR1 SEHNR and CDR2 FQNEAQ (reference sequence). V shed 7 bases, J shed 0 bases, and the junction held 6 bases outside the gene matches. The CDR3 covers 15 residues. CDR3 in amino acids: CASNGQDRSGNTIYF. In nucleotides, the CDR3 is TGTGCCAGCAATGGACAGGACCGCTCTGGAAACACCATATATTTT.

The chain's CDR3 is CASRYRALQPQHF. CDR3 sequence (DNA): TGTGCCAGCAGGTACAGGGCTCTCCAGCCCCAGCATTTT. This chain uses TRBV2 with TRBJ1-5; TRBD1 might be the D (6 bases). Germline V gene lookup returns CDR1 SNHLY and CDR2 FYNNEI. Deletions cut 6 bases from V and 7 bases from J, with 13 bases between. This CDR3 contains 13 residues.

This sequence joins TRBV28 and TRBJ1-5; TRBD1 aligns across 9 bases. The junction had 7 bases not matched to a gene; V was cut back by 5 bases and J by 2 bases. The CDR3 totals 16 residues. Looked up from germline, CDR1 is MDHEN and CDR2 is SYDVKM. For the CDR3, the DNA is TGTGCCAGCAGTCGAAAGACAGGGGGAGGCAATCAGCCCCAGCATTTT. The encoded protein is CASSRKTGGGNQPQHF.